This record concerns one T cell receptor (beta chain) sequence. There are 15 residues in the CDR3. The germline CDR1 and CDR2 sequences are KGHSH and LQKENI. V gave up 2 bases and J gave up 1 base, with 11 bases separating them. The sample belongs to a study of blood T cell repertoires in COVID-19. Study in general: Both acute and convalescent COVID-19 samples were obtained from the United States, Italy and Spain. The analysed material was cDNA or gDNA that came from T cells, B-cell-depleted T cells, or PBMCs.

Per the original methods: Reference gene primers were amplified, and this amplification served to estimate nucleated cell counts. Generated by immunoSEQ multiplex PCR, the TCRdb table keeps only in-frame clones and is missing some. That table gives V, J and clone size, and the DNA gave D and trimming. The sample includes around 100,000 clones, around four fifths of them seen just once. This clonotype was sampled from a human donor in a cohort sampled during active COVID-19. This chain joins TRBV18 and TRBJ2-5, with D possibly being TRBD2 (7 bases). Sequences were obtained from peripheral blood. The CDR3 DNA is TGTGCCAGCTCACCAGGGGCGGGGGCCCAAGAGACCCAGTACTTC. Its translation: CASSPGAGAQETQYF. The whole variable domain, remainder taken from reference TRBV18 and TRBJ2-5, is NAGVMQNPRHLVRRRGQEARLRCSPMKGHSHVYWYRQLPEEGLKFMVYLQKENIIDESGMPKERFSAEFPKEGPSILRIQQVVRGDSAAYFCASSPGAGAQETQYFGPGTRLLVL.